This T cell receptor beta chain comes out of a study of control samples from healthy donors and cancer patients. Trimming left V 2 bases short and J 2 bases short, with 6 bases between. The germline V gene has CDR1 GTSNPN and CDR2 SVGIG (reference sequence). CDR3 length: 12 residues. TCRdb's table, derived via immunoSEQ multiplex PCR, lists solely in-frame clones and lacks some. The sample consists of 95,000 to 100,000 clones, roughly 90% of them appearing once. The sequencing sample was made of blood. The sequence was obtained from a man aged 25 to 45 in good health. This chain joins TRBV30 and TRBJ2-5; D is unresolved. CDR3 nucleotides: TGTGCCTGGAGTTGGGTGCAAGAGACCCAGTACTTC. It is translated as CAWSWVQETQYF.